This T cell receptor (beta chain) is drawn from a study of T-cell reconstitution after alpha-beta-depleted transplantation in children. Unique molecular identifiers tagged the TCRbeta library. TCRdb redid the calling of the PCR reads with MiXCR, one entry per CDR3 protein. This table has 90,000 to 100,000 distinct CDR3 sequences, under 25% appearing once. Remarks on this clonotype: Germline is not matched at one junction end, which may reflect a read error.

Germline V gene data show CDR1 as SGHRS and CDR2 as YFSETQ. CDR3 length: 13 amino acids. The chain recombines TRBV5-1 with TRBJ1-1; no clear D. Sample: PBMCs, taken before TCRalphabeta/CD19-depleted stem cell transplant. The receptor's source is a boy between 2 and 10 years old with acute lymphoblastic leukemia, due to receive a stem cell transplant. In DNA, the CDR3 is TGCGCCTGCAGCTTTGCGGGAGGCACTGAAGCTTTCTTT. Translated, it gives CACSFAGGTEAFF.